One and the same sample provided the 7 T cell receptor beta chains below, sequenced in a study of T cells in localized non-small cell lung cancer. Method: immunoSEQ multiplex PCR; TCRdb's copy keeps in-frame clones and lacks some. The sample consists of roughly 90,000 clones, just over 90% of them appearing once. The sample in question was PBMCs, obtained before any cancer treatment. These receptors were taken from a woman aged 40-70 years with stage II squamous cell lung carcinoma.

The rearrangement uses TRBV28 and TRBJ1-2; 7 nucleotides match TRBD1. Germline V gene data show CDR1 as MDHEN and CDR2 as SYDVKM. This CDR3 region has 15 residues. V lost 6 bases to trimming and J lost 5 bases; unmatched junction nucleotides: 12. CDR3 residues: CASSRGTVLTYGYTF. The DNA of the CDR3 is TGTGCCAGCAGCAGGGGGACAGTCCTCACGTATGGCTACACCTTC.

The sample holds a few counts of this clone. The chain combines TRBV5-6 with TRBJ1-5; TRBD1 is a possible D gene (6 bases). V was pared by 2 bases and J by 5 bases, with 17 bases between. The CDR3 is made up of 16 amino acids. Germline assignment: CDR1 SGHDT and CDR2 YYEEEE. The DNA of the CDR3 is TGTGCCAGCAGCTTACAGGGATCGAAGTGGTATCAGCCCCAGCATTTT. This translates into CASSLQGSKWYQPQHF.

This chain connects TRBV10-3 to TRBJ2-1; D gene uncertain. Trimming left V 5 bases short and J 10 bases short, with 18 bases between. This CDR3 spans 14 amino acids. Per the germline V gene, CDR1 is ENHRY and CDR2 is SYGVKD. The CDR3 DNA is TGTGCCATCAGTCCCCCGGCTAGGCCCGAGGAGCAGTTCTTC. Translated: CAISPPARPEEQFF.

This chain joins TRBV2 and TRBJ1-5; D ambiguous. V was shortened by 10 bases and J by 2 bases, with 15 bases between the two germline ends. The CDR3 covers 14 residues. Germline CDR1 SNHLY, CDR2 FYNNEI. This CDR3 is CATSREGGNQPQHF. For the CDR3, the DNA is TGTGCCACCTCGAGGGAGGGAGGCAATCAGCCCCAGCATTTT.

This chain uses TRBV4-1 with TRBJ1-2; D is uncertain. With 0 bases removed from V and 7 bases from J, the gap between germline ends came to 12 bases. CDR1 and CDR2 from the germline V gene are MGHRA and YSYEKL. There are 14 residues in the CDR3. CDR3 sequence reads: CASSQESRKSGYTF. The CDR3, as DNA: TGCGCCAGCAGCCAAGAGAGTCGAAAGTCTGGCTACACCTTC.

This clone was seen more than once but under ten times. This chain uses TRBV4-2 with TRBJ2-4, with 8 bases fitting TRBD1. V lost 1 base to trimming and J lost 7 bases; unmatched junction nucleotides: 3. Germline assignment: CDR1 LGHNA and CDR2 YNFKEQ. The CDR3 contains 14 residues. The CDR3 region has the DNA TGTGCCAGCAGCCAAGTCACAGGGGGTAACATTCAGTACTTC. Amino acid sequence: CASSQVTGGNIQYF.

Only a few counts were recorded for this clone. V is TRBV27 and J is TRBJ1-2; D is possibly TRBD1 (5 bases). CDR3 length: 13 residues. V was trimmed by 5 bases and J by 8 bases, leaving 15 bases between them. The germline V gene has CDR1 MNHEY and CDR2 SMNVEV (reference sequence). The CDR3 reads CASSPHGGDGYTF. CDR3 DNA sequence: TGTGCCAGCAGTCCCCACGGGGGGGACGGCTACACCTTC.